Listed here are 22 T cell receptor beta chains from one sample, sequenced in a study of shared clonotypes between healthy human individuals. Naive-designated CD8 cells lacked CD45RO, were positively enriched for CCR7, and omitted terminally differentiated effector memory CD45RA+ cells. Method: immunoSEQ multiplex PCR; TCRdb's copy keeps in-frame clones and lacks some. The table lists under 2,000,000 clones, about 95% of them singletons, with roughly 1% in the top ten. Sequencing was performed on naive CD8+ T cells sorted from blood. These receptors were obtained from a young man in good health.

V usage is TRBV6-1 and J usage is TRBJ1-6, with no clear D. Germline V CDR1 and CDR2: MNHNS, SASEGT. V was shortened by 6 bases and J by 4 bases, with 4 bases between the two germline ends. The CDR3 is made up of 12 amino acids. CDR3 loop: CASSEYNSPLHF. In DNA, the CDR3 is TGTGCCAGCAGCGAGTATAATTCACCCCTCCACTTT.

V usage is TRBV7-8 and J usage is TRBJ2-7; the match to TRBD2 covers 8 bases. The V and J ends lost 5 bases and 0 bases, in that order; junction bases with no gene match: 6. Germline-derived CDR1 and CDR2 are SGHVS and FQNEAQ. This CDR3 region has 15 residues. In DNA form, the CDR3 reads TGTGCCAGCAGCCCCCTAGCGGGTAGCTCCTACGAGCAGTACTTC. It codes for CASSPLAGSSYEQYF.

This clone has only one observation. This chain joins TRBV19 and TRBJ2-7, with D unclear. The CDR3 totals 14 residues. CDR1 is LNHDA and CDR2 is SQIVND in the germline V gene (reference sequence). The V gene lost 3 bases and the J gene lost 5 bases, with 14 bases spanning the gap. The chain's CDR3 is CASSINLVWNEQYF. The DNA for the CDR3 is TGTGCCAGTAGTATCAACTTAGTGTGGAACGAGCAGTACTTC.

This chain links TRBV11-3 with TRBJ2-2, with D possibly TRBD2 on 5 matching bases. CDR1 is SGHNT and CDR2 is YENEEA in the germline V gene. CDR3 length: 15 residues. V lost 4 bases and J 6 bases, leaving 15 bases between the germline ends. The CDR3 region is CASSSTGGLPGELFF. CDR3 bases: TGTGCCAGCAGCTCAACTGGCGGGCTTCCCGGGGAGCTGTTTTTT.

V is TRBV5-6 and J is TRBJ1-3, with 8 positions matching TRBD1. V lost 6 bases and J lost 3; bases outside the gene matches: 5. Per germline, CDR1 SGHDT and CDR2 YYEEEE. The CDR3 extends over 14 amino acids. The CDR3 loop reads CASTLDRDGNTIYF. Here the CDR3 DNA reads TGTGCCAGCACCCTGGACAGGGATGGAAACACCATATATTTT. Full variable domain (missing parts from reference TRBV5-6 and TRBJ1-3): DAGVTQSPTHLIKTRGQQVTLRCSPKSGHDTVSWYQQALGQGPQFIFQYYEEEERQRGNFPDRFSGHQFPNYSSELNVNALLLGDSALYLCASTLDRDGNTIYFGEGSWLTVV.

The rearrangement joins TRBV21-1 to TRBJ2-1. TRBV21-1 corresponds to a pseudogene. The CDR3 contains 12 residues. This CDR3 is CASSNGPEEQFF. CDR3 nucleotides: TGTGCCAGCAGCAACGGACCCGAAGAGCAGTTCTTC.

The V call is TRBV5-1, the J call TRBJ2-1; 7 bases align to TRBD2. Unmatched junction bases numbered 5, after V lost 7 bases and J lost 4 bases. The V gene's germline CDR1 is SGHRS and CDR2 YFSETQ. The CDR3 is 13 residues long. The CDR3 sequence: CASRPAGYNEQFF. The CDR3 DNA reads as TGCGCCAGCCGCCCAGCGGGATACAATGAGCAGTTCTTC.

This clone was recorded only once. V and J are TRBV12-2 and TRBJ2-1; the DNA was not used to check the table's D call, TRBD2. TRBV12-2 is designated a pseudogene. This CDR3 comprises 20 residues. The chain's CDR3 is CASRLALELAGEGLLNEQFF. Written as DNA, the CDR3 is TGTGCAAGTCGCTTAGCGCTTGAACTAGCGGGAGAAGGACTACTCAATGAGCAGTTCTTC.

As concerns this clone: The sample holds other DNA sequences that translate to the same CDR3. CDR3 DNA sequence: TGTGCCAGCAGCCCCCCCAGCCAAGAGACCCAGTACTTC. This codes for CASSPPSQETQYF. The J gene is TRBJ2-5, the V gene TRBV7-9; D is unclear. This CDR3 is built from 13 residues. Trimming left V 5 bases short and J 1 base short, with 8 bases between. Germline V gene data show CDR1 as SEHNR and CDR2 as FQNEAQ (reference sequence).

About this clone itself: Other DNA sequences of this sample code for an identical CDR3. The gene calls are TRBV7-9 and TRBJ1-1, with TRBD1 identical over 8 bases. CDR1 is SEHNR and CDR2 is FQNEAQ in the germline V gene (reference sequence). The CDR3 totals 12 residues. The trim removed 3 bases at V and 8 bases at J, leaving 2 bases unmatched. CDR3 amino acids: CASSFGQGEAFF. The CDR3 DNA follows: TGTGCCAGCAGCTTTGGACAGGGCGAAGCTTTCTTT.

Note on this clone: Its ends do not fully match the called genes, so a read error is possible. The V call is TRBV6-9, the J call TRBJ1-1, with a tentative D call TRBD1 (5 bases). This CDR3 region has 14 residues. The germline CDR1 and CDR2 sequences are MNHGY and SVAAGI. CDR3 nucleotides: TGTGCCAGCAGCTATTTGGCAGGGTACACTGAAGCTTTCTTT. Translating it yields CASSYLAGYTEAFF.

This rearrangement joins TRBV2 to TRBJ2-2; 11 nucleotides align to TRBD2. This CDR3 has 15 residues. CDR1 is SNHLY and CDR2 is FYNNEI in the germline V gene. With 9 bases clipped from V and 6 bases from J, the junction kept 9 bases outside the gene matches. The CDR3 bases are TGTGCCAGGCAGATACTAGCGGGAGTTTCCGGGGAGCTGTTTTTT. It yields the protein CARQILAGVSGELFF. Looking up the rest from reference TRBV2 and TRBJ2-2 gives the full variable domain: EPEVTQTPSHQVTQMGQEVILRCVPISNHLYFYWYRQILGQKVEFLVSFYNNEISEKSEIFDDQFSVERPDGSNFTLKIRSTKLEDSAMYFCARQILAGVSGELFFGEGSRLTVL.

This clone was detected once. The chain carries TRBV27 and TRBJ2-7; 11 bases align to TRBD2. The junction had 9 bases not matched to a gene; V was cut back by 5 bases and J by 3 bases. Germline assignment: CDR1 MNHEY and CDR2 SMNVEV (reference sequence). CDR3 length: 16 amino acids. CDR3 sequence (DNA): TGTGCCAGCAGTCCGGTACTAGCGGGGGTTCTCTACGAGCAGTACTTC. Its protein is CASSPVLAGVLYEQYF.

This clone was recorded once. The V call is TRBV6-1, the J call TRBJ2-5, with D possibly matching TRBD1 (5 bases). The germline V gene has CDR1 MNHNS and CDR2 SASEGT. Trimming removed 2 bases from V and 5 bases from J, with 15 bases in between. The CDR3 sequence is 15 residues long. CDR3 sequence reads: CASSEPIRVDETQYF. The CDR3 bases are TGTGCCAGCAGTGAACCGATCAGGGTCGACGAGACCCAGTACTTC.

This chain joins TRBV5-6 and TRBJ2-1; TRBD2 is a possible D gene (6 bases). V lost 0 bases to trimming and J lost 6 bases, with 19 bases between them. This CDR3 contains 17 residues. Germline CDR1 and CDR2: SGHDT and YYEEEE. CDR3 loop: CASSLEGIAAGFNEQFF. The CDR3 coding sequence is TGTGCCAGCAGCTTGGAAGGGATAGCGGCTGGTTTCAATGAGCAGTTCTTC.

Note on this clone: This CDR3 is also generated by other DNA sequences in the sample. The rearrangement joins TRBV10-2 to TRBJ2-3; possible D gene TRBD2, 7 bases. CDR1 is WSHSY and CDR2 is SAAADI in the germline V gene. Trimming removed 0 bases at V and 0 bases at J, with 10 bases between. This CDR3 spans 16 amino acids. CDR3 loop: CASSESGGGSTDTQYF. The CDR3 coding sequence is TGCGCCAGCAGTGAGTCAGGGGGGGGTAGCACAGATACGCAGTATTTT.

V gene TRBV7-2 combines with J gene TRBJ2-1; no clear D gene. CDR1 SGHTA and CDR2 FQGNSA come from the germline V gene. The CDR3 loop spans 15 amino acids. V lost 6 bases to trimming and J lost 3 bases, with 15 bases between them. The CDR3 loop is CASRLMVSGYNEQFF. Here the CDR3 DNA reads TGTGCCAGCAGATTAATGGTATCGGGCTACAATGAGCAGTTCTTC.

The rearrangement links TRBV19 to TRBJ2-2, with no clear D. The CDR3 length is 11 residues. The germline CDR1 and CDR2 sequences are LNHDA and SQIVND (reference sequence). Deletions cut 3 bases from V and 7 bases from J, with 3 bases between. For the CDR3, the DNA is TGTGCCAGTAGTATGCTCGGGGAGCTGTTTTTT. Translation: CASSMLGELFF.

For the CDR3, the DNA is TGTGCCAGCAGTTCAGGGGTTGGCACTGAAGCTTTCTTT. Translated, it gives CASSSGVGTEAFF. The chain uses TRBV7-6 and TRBJ1-1; the D gene is possibly TRBD1 (6 bases). The CDR3 extends over 13 amino acids. Trimming removed 6 bases from V and 4 bases from J, with 12 bases in between. Germline CDR1 and CDR2: SGHVS and FNYEAQ.

Notes on this clone: In the same sample, other DNA sequences code for this CDR3. J is TRBJ1-5 and V is TRBV5-6; D not certain. The germline V gene has CDR1 SGHDT and CDR2 YYEEEE. V was cut by 0 bases and J by 6 bases, with 4 bases left in between. The CDR3 length is 12 residues. CDR3 sequence: CASSLAGQPQHF. The CDR3 DNA reads as TGTGCCAGCAGCTTGGCTGGTCAGCCCCAGCATTTT.

The rearrangement joins TRBV9 to TRBJ2-1; D is perhaps TRBD1 or TRBD2 (5 bases each). CDR3 length equals 15 residues. The germline CDR1 and CDR2 sequences are SGDLS and YYNGEE. Trimming took off 4 bases at V and 7 bases at J, with 18 bases between the two ends. DNA for the CDR3: TGTGCCAGCAGCCCTTACGGTAGCGACAGTAATGAGCAGTTCTTC. This gives the protein CASSPYGSDSNEQFF.

The chain uses TRBV18 and TRBJ2-7, with D possibly being TRBD2 (5 bases). Germline CDR1 KGHSH, CDR2 LQKENI. The CDR3 runs to 13 residues. Trimming stripped 4 bases from V and 0 bases from J, with 7 bases between. The CDR3 region is CASSRDYSYEQYF. As DNA, the CDR3 is TGTGCCAGCTCACGTGACTACTCCTACGAGCAGTACTTC. The whole variable domain, remainder taken from reference TRBV18 and TRBJ2-7, is NAGVMQNPRHLVRRRGQEARLRCSPMKGHSHVYWYRQLPEEGLKFMVYLQKENIIDESGMPKERFSAEFPKEGPSILRIQQVVRGDSAAYFCASSRDYSYEQYFGPGTRLTVT.